The present entry profiles one T cell receptor (beta chain) with its context. No antigen is known for it. At baseline, cycle 4 day 1, and cycle 7 day 1, blood was sampled. Measured with immunoSEQ multiplex PCR; TCRdb has only the in-frame clones, and not every one. The table has more than 35,000 clones, 80% to 90% seen once. The data derive from a study of OX40 agonist ivuxolimab in advanced cancers. Notes on the study in general: Compared with CD4+, CD8+ T cells on average had more expanded clones. There was clonal expansion of CD4+ and CD8+ blood T cells by week 6 at 0.1 to 3.0 mg/kg.

Source: CD4+ or CD8+ T cells sorted from blood, taken in a trial of the OX40 agonist ivuxolimab. The sequence came from an adult with an advanced solid tumor such as melanoma, head and neck, liver or kidney cancer.

The CDR3 reads CATEITQYF. The DNA of the CDR3 is TGTGCCACCGAAATTACGCAGTATTTT. The chain carries TRBV6-5 and TRBJ2-3; D is uncertain. Germline loops: CDR1 MNHEY, CDR2 SVGAGI. Trimming removed 10 bases from V and 8 bases from J, with 7 bases in between. There are 9 residues in the CDR3.